This T cell receptor (beta chain) was sequenced during a study of T cell repertoires in cytomegalovirus infection. TCRdb reprocessed the reads with MiXCR, giving one entry per CDR3 protein. The top ten hold around 54% of the sample, which has 95,000 to 150,000 distinct CDR3 sequences, roughly a third seen once. The V gene's germline CDR1 is MNHNY and CDR2 SVGAGI (reference sequence). V lost 4 bases and J lost 2; bases outside the gene matches: 9. This CDR3 has 16 amino acids. This clonotype appeared a few times. Its antigen is as yet unknown. The chain joins TRBV6-6 to TRBJ2-7; 9 bases match TRBD1. The material was CD8+ T cells from cultured PBMCs, obtained from culture after CMV antigen stimulation. The source of this sequence is a human donor in good health (CMV status not recorded). Some clones in this sample may be carry-over from other donors' samples. CDR3 amino acids: CASSSEGQGLPYEQYF. The CDR3 DNA is TGTGCCAGCAGTTCCGAGGGACAGGGCCTACCCTACGAGCAGTACTTC.